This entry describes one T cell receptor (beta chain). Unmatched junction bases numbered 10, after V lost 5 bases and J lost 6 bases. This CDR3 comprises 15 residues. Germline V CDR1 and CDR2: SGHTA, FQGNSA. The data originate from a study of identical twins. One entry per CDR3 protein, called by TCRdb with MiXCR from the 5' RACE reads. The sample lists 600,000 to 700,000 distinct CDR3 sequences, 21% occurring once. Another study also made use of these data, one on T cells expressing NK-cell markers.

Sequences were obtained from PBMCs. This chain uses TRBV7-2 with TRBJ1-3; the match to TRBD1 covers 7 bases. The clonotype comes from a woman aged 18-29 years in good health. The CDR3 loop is CASSGGQARENTIYF. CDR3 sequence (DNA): TGTGCCAGCAGCGGAGGACAGGCGAGGGAAAACACCATATATTTT.